This T cell receptor (beta chain) was recovered during a study of blood T cell repertoires in COVID-19. Turning to the study itself: T cells, B-cell-depleted T cells, or PBMCs supplied cDNA or gDNA.

Methods used by the authors: Cell counts per sample came from amplifying reference gene primers. The assay was immunoSEQ multiplex PCR, and TCRdb's table has in-frame clones only and misses some. The V and J calls and the clone size are those of that table, but D and trimming were determined from the DNA. The sample contains over 45,000 clones, approximately 88% of which appear only once. Per the germline V gene, CDR1 is MNHEY and CDR2 is SVGEGT. The length of the CDR3 is 15 residues. V was pared by 5 bases and J by 9 bases, with 17 bases between. The source material was peripheral blood. This clonotype was obtained from a man between 65 and 79 years old with acute or convalescent COVID-19. The chain joins TRBV6-2 or TRBV6-3 to TRBJ1-6; maybe TRBD1 (6 bases). CDR3 DNA: TGTGCCAGCAGTCAACAGACAGGTGAAGTTTCACCCCTCCACTTT. It is translated as CASSQQTGEVSPLHF.